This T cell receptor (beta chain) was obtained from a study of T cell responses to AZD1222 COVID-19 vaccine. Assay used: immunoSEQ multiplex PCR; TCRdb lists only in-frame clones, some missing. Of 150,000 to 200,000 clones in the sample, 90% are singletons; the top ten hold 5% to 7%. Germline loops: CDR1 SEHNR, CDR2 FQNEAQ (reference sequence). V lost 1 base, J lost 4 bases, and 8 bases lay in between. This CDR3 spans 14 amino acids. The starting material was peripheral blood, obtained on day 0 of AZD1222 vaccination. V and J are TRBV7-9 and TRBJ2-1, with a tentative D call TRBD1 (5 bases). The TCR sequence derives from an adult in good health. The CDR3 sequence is CASSLEGAYNEQFF. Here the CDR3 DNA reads TGTGCCAGCAGCTTAGAAGGGGCGTACAATGAGCAGTTCTTC.